The 7 T cell receptor beta chains reported below all come from one sample, sequenced in a study of T cell responses to AZD1222 COVID-19 vaccine. This table comes from immunoSEQ multiplex PCR, and its TCRdb copy is limited to in-frame clones, with some not included. The sample lists some 130,000 clones, just over 85% occurring once. The sequenced sample was peripheral blood, obtained on day 0 of AZD1222 vaccination. These receptors came from an adult in good health.

The chain links TRBV29-1 to TRBJ1-1; TRBD1 aligns across 7 bases. The CDR3 has 15 residues. CDR1 SQVTM and CDR2 ANQGSEA come from the germline V gene. V was clipped by 1 base and J by 1 base; unmatched bases: 6. CDR3 DNA sequence: TGCAGCGTTGAAGGGCCAGGGGGAAAGAACACTGAAGCTTTCTTT. It codes for CSVEGPGGKNTEAFF.

The chain combines TRBV6-6 with TRBJ1-1; D is perhaps TRBD1 (6 bases). Germline V gene lookup returns CDR1 MNHNY and CDR2 SVGAGI (reference sequence). Trimming removed 6 bases at V and 2 bases at J, with 13 bases between. The CDR3 totals 14 residues. The CDR3 region has the DNA TGTGCCAGCAGCATCCGACAGGCTAACACTGAAGCTTTCTTT. Amino acid sequence: CASSIRQANTEAFF.

In this sample, this clone turned up once. This chain joins TRBV5-4 and TRBJ2-1, with D hard to call. Trimming shortened V by 0 bases and J by 5 bases, and 18 bases separated the two germline ends. Looked up from germline, CDR1 is SGHNT and CDR2 is YYREEE (reference sequence). The CDR3 spans 17 residues. The CDR3 nucleotides are TGTGCCAGCAGCTTGGTTCCTGGTCTTTCGAGCGACAATGAGCAGTTCTTC. Amino acid sequence: CASSLVPGLSSDNEQFF.

This chain joins TRBV7-8 and TRBJ2-5, with 9 bases that match TRBD2. Trimming took 5 bases from V and 3 from J; bases not matched to a gene: 1. The CDR3 consists of 13 residues. Germline CDR1 reads SGHVS; CDR2 reads FQNEAQ. As DNA, the CDR3 is TGTGCCAGCAGCCGCGGGGGGGAAGAGACCCAGTACTTC. This translates into CASSRGGEETQYF.

The genes are TRBV4-3 and TRBJ1-3, with D uncertain. The CDR3 has 15 residues. V was clipped by 3 bases and J by 0 bases, with 9 bases between them. Germline V gives CDR1 LGHNA, CDR2 YSLEER. CDR3 amino acids: CASSQVQSSGNTIYF. Here the CDR3 DNA reads TGCGCCAGCAGCCAGGTCCAGTCCTCTGGAAACACCATATATTTT.

The chain recombines TRBV7-2 with TRBJ2-3; D might be TRBD2 (7 bases). The germline gives CDR1 SGHTA, CDR2 FQGNSA. V was pared by 4 bases and J by 1 base, with 18 bases between. The CDR3 has 17 residues. CDR3 sequence reads: CASSSLSRGAGTDTQYF. Written as DNA, the CDR3 is TGTGCCAGCAGCTCCCTGTCCCGGGGGGCGGGCACAGATACGCAGTATTTT.

To note about this clone: This same CDR3 is encoded by further DNA sequences in the sample. The V call is TRBV7-9, the J call TRBJ2-1; 7 nucleotides agree with TRBD2. Germline V CDR1 and CDR2: SEHNR, FQNEAQ (reference sequence). V lost 2 bases, J lost 1 base, and 2 bases stayed unmatched. CDR3 size: 15 residues. The CDR3 here is CASSLTGGSYNEQFF. Written as DNA, the CDR3 is TGTGCCAGCAGCTTAACGGGGGGTTCCTACAATGAGCAGTTCTTC.